The rows below give T cell receptor beta chains drawn from one sample of a study of control samples from healthy donors and cancer patients. Assay: immunoSEQ multiplex PCR; the TCRdb copy retains only in-frame clones and omits some. This sample has about 130,000 clones, with 90% found just once. The material sequenced was blood. The source of these receptors is a man aged 35 to 55 in good health. Both conserved end residues are part of each CDR3. Each record gives: V gene, J gene, clone size, D gene, CDR3 DNA, CDR3 protein. A D gene is named only where the DNA matches it firmly. A clone size is listed for some rows: how often the clone was seen (once, few, many), or a class if it is expanded.

v_call: TRBV3-1/TRBV3-2; j_call: TRBJ2-7; clone_size: NA; d_call: TRBD1; cdr3_nt: TGTGCCAGCAGCCAATGGCAGGACAGGGCTGGCGAGCAGTACTTC; cdr3_aa: CASSQWQDRAGEQYF
v_call: TRBV7-8; j_call: TRBJ1-6; clone_size: NA; d_call: NA; cdr3_nt: TGTGCCAGCAGCTTATTACAAAATTCACCCCTCCACTTT; cdr3_aa: CASSLLQNSPLHF
v_call: TRBV19; j_call: TRBJ2-7; clone_size: NA; d_call: NA; cdr3_nt: TGTGCCAGTAGTACAACAGGAATACCTTCATACGAGCAGTACTTC; cdr3_aa: CASSTTGIPSYEQYF
v_call: TRBV5-1; j_call: TRBJ2-7; clone_size: NA; d_call: TRBD1; cdr3_nt: TGCGCCAGCAGCACGACAGGGGCCTCCTACGAGCAGTACTTC; cdr3_aa: CASSTTGASYEQYF
v_call: TRBV19; j_call: TRBJ2-6; clone_size: NA; d_call: NA; cdr3_nt: TGTGCCAGTGTCAGGTCAGGCGGCTCTGGGGCCAACGTCCTGACTTTC; cdr3_aa: CASVRSGGSGANVLTF
v_call: TRBV18; j_call: TRBJ1-4; clone_size: once; d_call: NA; cdr3_nt: TGTGCCAGCTCACCACCGTCACAGAATAATGAAAAACTGTTTTTT; cdr3_aa: CASSPPSQNNEKLFF
v_call: TRBV24-1; j_call: TRBJ2-3; clone_size: few; d_call: NA; cdr3_nt: TGTGCCACCAGTGATTCCACCACAGATACGCAGTATTTT; cdr3_aa: CATSDSTTDTQYF
v_call: TRBV29-1; j_call: TRBJ2-1; clone_size: NA; d_call: NA; cdr3_nt: TGCAGCGTCGGAAGCGGGTACAATGAGCAGTTCTTC; cdr3_aa: CSVGSGYNEQFF
v_call: TRBV15; j_call: TRBJ1-1; clone_size: NA; d_call: NA; cdr3_nt: TGTGCCACCAGCAGAGATCGTAACAGTGAAGCTTTCTTT; cdr3_aa: CATSRDRNSEAFF
v_call: TRBV7-2; j_call: TRBJ1-6; clone_size: NA; d_call: NA; cdr3_nt: TGTGCCAGCAGCTTAGTAGGAGGGGGGGCACCCCTCCACTTT; cdr3_aa: CASSLVGGGAPLHF
v_call: TRBV6-5; j_call: TRBJ2-2; clone_size: NA; d_call: NA; cdr3_nt: TGTGCCAGCAGAGCCCTGAACACCGGGGAGCTGTTTTTT; cdr3_aa: CASRALNTGELFF
v_call: TRBV5-1; j_call: TRBJ1-4; clone_size: NA; d_call: NA; cdr3_nt: TGCGCCAGCAGCGCGGGACCCGGGGACCTAAAACTGTTTTTT; cdr3_aa: CASSAGPGDLKLFF
v_call: TRBV3-1/TRBV3-2; j_call: TRBJ1-3; clone_size: NA; d_call: NA; cdr3_nt: TGTGCCAGCAGCCAACAGGCTGGAAACACCATATATTTT; cdr3_aa: CASSQQAGNTIYF
v_call: TRBV6-5; j_call: TRBJ1-6; clone_size: NA; d_call: NA; cdr3_nt: TGTGCCAGCCGGACGGTAAGGAATAATTCACCCCTCCACTTT; cdr3_aa: CASRTVRNNSPLHF
v_call: TRBV2; j_call: TRBJ1-4; clone_size: NA; d_call: TRBD1; cdr3_nt: TGTGCCAGCAGCTTACTAAATCCGGGACAGAAAAATGAAAAACTGTTTTTT; cdr3_aa: CASSLLNPGQKNEKLFF
v_call: TRBV27; j_call: TRBJ1-6; clone_size: few; d_call: NA; cdr3_nt: TGTGCCAGCACCGCGCAGGGTATATCCCCGTCACCCCTCCACTTT; cdr3_aa: CASTAQGISPSPLHF
v_call: TRBV28; j_call: TRBJ2-7; clone_size: NA; d_call: NA; cdr3_nt: TGTGCCAGCAGTTCGGCTGCAGGGATCTACTCCTACGAGCAGTACTTC; cdr3_aa: CASSSAAGIYSYEQYF
v_call: TRBV20-1; j_call: TRBJ1-5; clone_size: NA; d_call: NA; cdr3_nt: TGCAGTAGCCCGGGGCCCCAGGCCCAGCATTTT; cdr3_aa: CSSPGPQAQHF
v_call: TRBV6-2/TRBV6-3; j_call: TRBJ1-4; clone_size: NA; d_call: TRBD1; cdr3_nt: TGTGCCAGCAGATACAGGGGGCTAGGGGAAAAACTGTTTTTT; cdr3_aa: CASRYRGLGEKLFF
v_call: TRBV10-1; j_call: TRBJ1-4; clone_size: NA; d_call: TRBD1; cdr3_nt: TGCGCCAGCAGTGAGAGGGGGACAGGGGTCGAAAAACTGTTTTTT; cdr3_aa: CASSERGTGVEKLFF
v_call: TRBV28; j_call: TRBJ1-4; clone_size: NA; d_call: NA; cdr3_nt: TGTGCCAGCAGGGCCGCGTGGGAAGGAAAACTGTTTTTT; cdr3_aa: CASRAAWEGKLFF
v_call: TRBV7-3; j_call: TRBJ2-2; clone_size: NA; d_call: NA; cdr3_nt: TGTGCCAGCAGCTTAACATCAGGGTCGGGCACCGGGGAGCTGTTTTTT; cdr3_aa: CASSLTSGSGTGELFF
v_call: TRBV11-3; j_call: TRBJ2-2; clone_size: NA; d_call: TRBD2; cdr3_nt: TGTGCCAGCAGCTCGAACCCCTTTAGCGGGGCGACCACCGGGGAGCTGTTTTTT; cdr3_aa: CASSSNPFSGATTGELFF
v_call: TRBV18; j_call: TRBJ2-1; clone_size: NA; d_call: NA; cdr3_nt: TGTGCCAGCTCACCACCCCCCAGGGCAGCCTACAATGAGCAGTTCTTC; cdr3_aa: CASSPPPRAAYNEQFF
v_call: TRBV6-5; j_call: TRBJ1-2; clone_size: NA; d_call: NA; cdr3_nt: TGTGCCAGCAGTTACTCGGACAGTTCTAACTATGGCTACACCTTC; cdr3_aa: CASSYSDSSNYGYTF
v_call: TRBV1; j_call: TRBJ2-5; clone_size: NA; d_call: NA; cdr3_nt: TGCACCAGCAGCCAAGATATATTTATGGTAGCGCTTCAAGAGACCCAGTACTTC; cdr3_aa: CTSSQDIFMVALQETQYF
v_call: TRBV6-6; j_call: TRBJ2-1; clone_size: NA; d_call: NA; cdr3_nt: TGTGCCAGCAGAGGAGTAGCTAGCGAAGAGTATGAGCAGTTCTTC; cdr3_aa: CASRGVASEEYEQFF
v_call: TRBV10-3; j_call: TRBJ2-7; clone_size: NA; d_call: NA; cdr3_nt: TGTGCCATCAGTGAGTCGAAGGGGGCCTACGAGCAGTACTTC; cdr3_aa: CAISESKGAYEQYF
v_call: TRBV28; j_call: TRBJ1-2; clone_size: NA; d_call: NA; cdr3_nt: TGTGCCAGCAGTTTAGGCAGGAGGACTGGCTACACCTTC; cdr3_aa: CASSLGRRTGYTF
v_call: TRBV6-5; j_call: TRBJ2-3; clone_size: NA; d_call: NA; cdr3_nt: TGTGCCAGCAGTTACGCCGAAGGTGCTACGCAGTATTTT; cdr3_aa: CASSYAEGATQYF
v_call: TRBV5-1; j_call: TRBJ1-2; clone_size: NA; d_call: NA; cdr3_nt: TGCGCCAGCAGCACGTCGACAGCCGGGCCTGGCTACACCTTC; cdr3_aa: CASSTSTAGPGYTF
v_call: TRBV5-1; j_call: TRBJ1-1; clone_size: NA; d_call: NA; cdr3_nt: TGCGCCAGCAGCTTGGCCGGAGGGACGAACACTGAAGCTTTCTTT; cdr3_aa: CASSLAGGTNTEAFF
v_call: TRBV5-1; j_call: TRBJ2-7; clone_size: NA; d_call: NA; cdr3_nt: TGCGCCAGCAGCTTAGGCAGTTCCTACGAGCAGTACTTC; cdr3_aa: CASSLGSSYEQYF
v_call: TRBV7-2; j_call: TRBJ2-3; clone_size: NA; d_call: TRBD2; cdr3_nt: TGTGCCAGCAGCCTCGGACTAGCGGGGGATGCAGATACGCAGTATTTT; cdr3_aa: CASSLGLAGDADTQYF
v_call: TRBV30; j_call: TRBJ2-3; clone_size: once; d_call: NA; cdr3_nt: TGTGCCTGGAGTCGTAAGTCGGATACGCAGTATTTT; cdr3_aa: CAWSRKSDTQYF
v_call: TRBV2; j_call: TRBJ1-2; clone_size: NA; d_call: TRBD1; cdr3_nt: TGTGCCAGCAGTCCTGGTGGACAGGTGGTCGGTGGCTACACCTTC; cdr3_aa: CASSPGGQVVGGYTF
v_call: TRBV6-5; j_call: TRBJ2-7; clone_size: NA; d_call: NA; cdr3_nt: TGTGCCAGCAGTTTTACAGGGAGCTCCTACGAGCAGTACTTC; cdr3_aa: CASSFTGSSYEQYF
v_call: TRBV19; j_call: TRBJ2-1; clone_size: NA; d_call: NA; cdr3_nt: TGTGCCAGTAGTATTGACAAGTACAATGAGCAGTTCTTC; cdr3_aa: CASSIDKYNEQFF
v_call: TRBV9; j_call: TRBJ1-1; clone_size: NA; d_call: TRBD1; cdr3_nt: TGTGCCAGCAGCGCAGCGCAGGGGGCAGGGGAAGCTTTCTTT; cdr3_aa: CASSAAQGAGEAFF
v_call: TRBV18; j_call: TRBJ1-1; clone_size: NA; d_call: NA; cdr3_nt: TGTGCCAGCTCACCTCAGCGGAACACTGAAGCTTTCTTT; cdr3_aa: CASSPQRNTEAFF
v_call: TRBV30; j_call: TRBJ1-6; clone_size: NA; d_call: NA; cdr3_nt: TGTGCCTGGATAAGAGCGGACGGGGTGACCCTCCACTTT; cdr3_aa: CAWIRADGVTLHF
v_call: TRBV2; j_call: TRBJ1-2; clone_size: NA; d_call: NA; cdr3_nt: TGTGCCAGCAGTGACACGGGTGCTAGCGGCTACACCTTC; cdr3_aa: CASSDTGASGYTF
v_call: TRBV5-5; j_call: TRBJ1-2; clone_size: NA; d_call: NA; cdr3_nt: TGTGCCAGCAGCTTGGCCGACGTGGGTAGAGGCTACACCTTC; cdr3_aa: CASSLADVGRGYTF
v_call: TRBV25-1; j_call: TRBJ1-2; clone_size: NA; d_call: NA; cdr3_nt: TGTGCCAGCAGCCGACATGAGGGGACTGGCTATGGCTACACCTTC; cdr3_aa: CASSRHEGTGYGYTF
v_call: TRBV5-1; j_call: TRBJ2-7; clone_size: NA; d_call: TRBD1; cdr3_nt: TGCGCCAGCAGCTTGGGACAGGGGGGCTACGAGCAGTACTTC; cdr3_aa: CASSLGQGGYEQYF
v_call: TRBV7-8; j_call: TRBJ2-2; clone_size: NA; d_call: NA; cdr3_nt: TGTGCCAGCAGCTTAGGGGGGGCCGGGGAGCTGTTTTTT; cdr3_aa: CASSLGGAGELFF
v_call: TRBV7-9; j_call: TRBJ1-2; clone_size: NA; d_call: NA; cdr3_nt: TGTGCCAGCAGCTTACAAGCAATTAACTATGGCTACACCTTC; cdr3_aa: CASSLQAINYGYTF
v_call: TRBV6-5; j_call: TRBJ2-5; clone_size: NA; d_call: TRBD1; cdr3_nt: TGTGCCAGCACTAGACAGGGGGCGATGCAAGAGACCCAGTACTTC; cdr3_aa: CASTRQGAMQETQYF
v_call: TRBV7-2; j_call: TRBJ2-3; clone_size: NA; d_call: NA; cdr3_nt: TGTGCCAGCAGCACCCGGACCGGGAAGGATACGCAGTATTTT; cdr3_aa: CASSTRTGKDTQYF
v_call: TRBV10-2; j_call: TRBJ2-7; clone_size: NA; d_call: TRBD1; cdr3_nt: TGCGCCAGCAGCGTCCGATCTCAGGGGGACGAGCAGTACTTC; cdr3_aa: CASSVRSQGDEQYF
v_call: TRBV30; j_call: TRBJ2-5; clone_size: NA; d_call: TRBD2; cdr3_nt: TGTGCCTGGAGTGAGCTCAGACTAGCGGGGGTCACGGAGGGGAAGACCCAGTACTTC; cdr3_aa: CAWSELRLAGVTEGKTQYF